This T cell receptor (beta chain) stems from a study of CD8 T cells in Susac syndrome. The CDR3 has 16 amino acids. Germline trimming cut 5 bases from V and 7 bases from J; bases unmatched to any gene: 11. CDR1 is MDHEN, CDR2 SYDVKM, per germline. Sequencing targeted TCR beta in blood CD8+ and CD4+ T cells. Random hexamers were used to reverse transcribe the RNA input (0.5 to 1 ug). Via MiXCR, TCRdb re-called the immunoSEQ multiplex PCR reads, giving one row per CDR3 protein. The table has 170,000 or so distinct CDR3 sequences, approximately 93% seen once. V usage is TRBV28 and J usage is TRBJ2-3; 11 bases match TRBD2. Sequencing was done on a sample of CD4+ T cells from PBMCs. This TCR was sampled from a human donor with multiple sclerosis. Here the CDR3 reads CASSPSLAGGRNTQYF. As DNA, the CDR3 is TGTGCCAGCAGTCCCAGCCTAGCGGGAGGCCGGAATACGCAGTATTTT.